Below, 28 T cell receptor beta chains from the same sample are listed, as sequenced in a study of identical twins. TCRdb recomputed calls from the 5' RACE reads with MiXCR, one row per CDR3 protein. The sample holds 400,000 to 650,000 distinct CDR3 sequences, around 20% seen once. The same data also contributed to another study, on T cells expressing NK-cell markers.

Sequencing was performed on CD4+ T cells sorted from blood. The receptors here all came from a woman aged 18-29 years in good health.

This clonotype was observed a few times. The chain carries TRBV3-1 and TRBJ2-1; 8 nucleotides line up with TRBD2. V lost 2 bases and J lost 10; bases outside the gene matches: 7. From germline, CDR1 is LGHDT and CDR2 YNNKEL (reference sequence). This CDR3 is 14 amino acids long. The CDR3 nucleotides are TGTGCCAGCAGCCAACCAGGGGCGGGGGGCGAGCAGTTCTTC. Translation gives CASSQPGAGGEQFF.

This clonotype was counted only a few times. This chain joins TRBV20-1 and TRBJ2-1; D possibly corresponds to TRBD1 (6 bases). The CDR3 has 14 amino acids. Germline-derived CDR1 and CDR2 are DFQATT and SNEGSKA (reference sequence). Trimming cost V 6 bases and J 10 bases, with 22 bases left between them. Written as DNA, the CDR3 is TGCAGTGCACAGGGACATGCCGTCGTCAGGGAGCAGTTCTTC. It is translated as CSAQGHAVVREQFF.

The chain recombines TRBV20-1 with TRBJ2-1; tentative D call: TRBD2 (5 bases). This CDR3 is built from 12 residues. The germline V gene encodes CDR1 DFQATT and CDR2 SNEGSKA (reference sequence). The germline V and J ends were trimmed by 5 bases and 9 bases, with 14 bases remaining between them. Here the CDR3 DNA reads TGCAGTGCTGTACTAGTTTACGGTGAGCAGTTCTTC. It specifies CSAVLVYGEQFF.

The chain couples TRBV13 to TRBJ2-2, with 7 bases fitting TRBD1. Germline loops: CDR1 PRHDT, CDR2 FYEKMQ (reference sequence). The CDR3 runs 19 residues. J gave up 4 bases and V 5 bases, and 19 bases lay outside the gene matches. The CDR3: CASSQPMTGTDLPTGELFF. In DNA, the CDR3 is TGTGCCAGCAGCCAACCGATGACCGGGACAGACCTACCCACCGGGGAGCTGTTTTTT.

The V call is TRBV6-1, the J call TRBJ1-4; the match to TRBD1 covers 8 bases. CDR1 is MNHNS and CDR2 is SASEGT in the germline V gene. The CDR3 is 15 amino acids. V lost 7 bases to trimming and J lost 8 bases; unmatched junction nucleotides: 12. The CDR3 region is CASTRTGLIIEKLFF. CDR3 nucleotide sequence: TGTGCCAGCACCCGGACAGGGCTGATTATCGAAAAACTGTTTTTT.

This clonotype was seen a handful of times. J is TRBJ2-1 and V is TRBV2; D gene unclear. Germline assignment: CDR1 SNHLY and CDR2 FYNNEI. The CDR3 spans 14 residues. Trimming removed 2 bases from V and 0 bases from J, with 5 bases in between. For the CDR3, the DNA is TGTGCCAGCAGTGAAATGGTCTCCTACAATGAGCAGTTCTTC. Translation gives CASSEMVSYNEQFF.

In this sample, this clonotype turned up a few times. The chain is built from TRBV20-1 and TRBJ1-5; D gene ambiguous. The CDR3 sequence is 14 residues long. V lost 3 bases and J lost 0, with 9 bases in between. The V gene's germline CDR1 is DFQATT and CDR2 SNEGSKA (reference sequence). The chain's CDR3 is CSARPAHSNQPQHF. The DNA of the CDR3 is TGCAGTGCTAGGCCTGCCCATAGCAATCAGCCCCAGCATTTT.

In its sample, this clonotype was seen a few times. This chain uses TRBV20-1 with TRBJ2-1; D not resolved. Deletions cut 0 bases from V and 10 bases from J, with 10 bases between. This CDR3 is 12 amino acids long. Germline V gives CDR1 DFQATT, CDR2 SNEGSKA (reference sequence). CDR3 sequence: CSAREPAKEQFF. CDR3 coding DNA: TGCAGTGCTAGAGAACCGGCTAAGGAGCAGTTCTTC.

This clonotype was recorded a few times. The CDR3 is CASSQEPRGVQNIQYF. The CDR3 nucleotides read TGCGCCAGCAGCCAAGAACCCAGGGGGGTTCAAAACATTCAGTACTTC. The chain carries TRBV4-3 and TRBJ2-4; TRBD1 might be the D (7 bases). V lost 0 bases and J lost 5, with 14 bases in between. In germline, CDR1 is LGHNA, CDR2 YSLEER. The CDR3 sequence is 16 residues long.

This clonotype was detected a few times. The chain carries TRBV20-1 and TRBJ2-1; a possible D gene is TRBD2 (6 bases). Trimming left V 6 bases short and J 8 bases short, with 14 bases between. CDR3 length: 12 residues. Germline CDR1 and CDR2: DFQATT and SNEGSKA (reference sequence). The CDR3 sequence is CSARTIWDEQFF. In nucleotides, the CDR3 is TGCAGTGCCCGGACTATTTGGGATGAGCAGTTCTTC.

The CDR3 protein is CASSQDHSWQAEAFF. CDR3 bases: TGTGCCAGCAGCCAAGATCATTCATGGCAGGCTGAAGCTTTCTTT. The chain joins TRBV4-2 to TRBJ1-1; D not resolved. The CDR3 spans 15 residues. Trimming cost V 0 bases and J 6 bases, with 14 bases left between them. Germline values: CDR1 LGHNA, CDR2 YNFKEQ.

This chain joins TRBV20-1 and TRBJ1-6; 9 bases agree with TRBD1. Germline V gene data show CDR1 as DFQATT and CDR2 as SNEGSKA (reference sequence). V dropped 2 bases and J dropped 10; count of bases not matched to a gene: 9. The CDR3 loop spans 15 amino acids. The CDR3: CSARRTGTGSSPLHF. The CDR3 DNA follows: TGCAGTGCTAGAAGAACCGGGACAGGGTCCTCACCCCTCCACTTT.

This clonotype was counted many times. V and J are TRBV12-3 or TRBV12-4 and TRBJ2-3; D gene unclear. The ends were cut back, 8 bases at V and 0 bases at J, with 9 bases in the middle. This CDR3 is 13 amino acids long. The CDR3 loop reads CASGLGSTDTQYF. CDR3 DNA: TGTGCCAGCGGCCTAGGGAGCACAGATACGCAGTATTTT.

This clonotype was seen a few times. The V gene is TRBV5-1, the J gene TRBJ2-7, with 9 nucleotides matching TRBD1. The CDR3 is 16 amino acids. V lost 1 base, J lost 5 bases, and 10 bases stayed unmatched. Per germline, CDR1 SGHRS and CDR2 YFSETQ. For the CDR3, the DNA is TGCGCCAGCAGCTTGACTGGGACAGGGCAGCCCCACGAGCAGTACTTC. This sequence encodes CASSLTGTGQPHEQYF.

V gene TRBV11-3 combines with J gene TRBJ2-1; tentatively, D is TRBD1 or TRBD2 (5 bases each). The CDR3 sequence is 12 residues long. Between the trimmed V and J ends, which lost 7 bases and 8 bases, there was a span of 12 bases. CDR1 SGHNT and CDR2 YENEEA come from the germline V gene. CDR3 DNA sequence: TGTGCCAGCACCCGGGGCCGGGATGAGCAGTTCTTC. Its protein product is CASTRGRDEQFF.

The chain employs TRBV24-1 and TRBJ2-7; 7 bases agree with TRBD1. There are 11 residues in the CDR3. With 4 bases clipped from V and 10 bases from J, the junction kept 3 bases outside the gene matches. The germline CDR1 and CDR2 sequences are KGHDR and SFDVKD. Here the CDR3 reads CATSEGQRQYF. The DNA for the CDR3 is TGTGCCACCAGTGAGGGACAGCGACAGTACTTC.

Only a few counts were recorded for this clonotype. V usage is TRBV5-1 and J usage is TRBJ2-5; D perhaps matches TRBD2 (6 bases). The CDR3 has 15 residues. Germline V lookup: CDR1 SGHRS, CDR2 YFSETQ. V was pared by 4 bases and J by 5 bases, with 18 bases between. In nucleotides, the CDR3 is TGCGCCAGCAGCAGGAGACTAGGAGGCATGGAGACCCAGTACTTC. Encoded protein: CASSRRLGGMETQYF.

This clonotype was seen more than once but under ten times. The V call is TRBV12-3 or TRBV12-4, the J call TRBJ1-1; 7 bases map to TRBD1. The CDR3 totals 14 residues. Trimming removed 6 bases from V and 3 bases from J; junction bases left unmatched: 7. The DNA for the CDR3 is TGTGCCAGCAGGTTGACAGGGTCGCACACTGAAGCTTTCTTT. Translation gives CASRLTGSHTEAFF.

The rearrangement links TRBV27 to TRBJ1-6; 8 nucleotides line up with TRBD1. Per germline, CDR1 MNHEY and CDR2 SMNVEV (reference sequence). This CDR3 spans 14 amino acids. With 7 bases clipped from V and 9 bases from J, the junction kept 8 bases outside the gene matches. The CDR3 sequence is CASTPGQGGSPLHF. Here the CDR3 DNA reads TGTGCCAGCACCCCAGGACAGGGAGGTTCACCCCTCCACTTT.

This chain links TRBV20-1 with TRBJ2-5; D possibly corresponds to TRBD2 (6 bases). The CDR3 runs 14 residues. The V gene lost 7 bases and the J gene lost 2 bases, with 17 bases spanning the gap. In germline, CDR1 is DFQATT, CDR2 SNEGSKA (reference sequence). CDR3 loop: CSVLRLGIQETQYF. CDR3 nucleotide sequence: TGCAGTGTTCTCCGACTAGGCATTCAAGAGACCCAGTACTTC.

The J gene is TRBJ2-3, the V gene TRBV7-2; D gene unclear. Germline CDR1 and CDR2: SGHTA and FQGNSA. V lost 5 bases to trimming and J lost 7 bases, with 13 bases between them. This CDR3 is 13 amino acids long. CDR3 nucleotides: TGTGCCAGCAGCGATGGGCCGATGTATACGCAGTATTTT. Its translation is CASSDGPMYTQYF.

The genes are TRBV5-1 and TRBJ2-1; 8 bases agree with TRBD2. CDR1 and CDR2 (germline): SGHRS, YFSETQ. The trim removed 7 bases at V and 4 bases at J, leaving 7 bases unmatched. The CDR3 consists of 14 residues. The CDR3 DNA sequence: TGCGCCAGCGTAGTCGGCGGGGGGTACAATGAGCAGTTCTTC. The encoded protein is CASVVGGGYNEQFF.

This clonotype has a handful of counts. V usage is TRBV4-3 and J usage is TRBJ2-2; D ambiguous. Germline V gene data show CDR1 as LGHNA and CDR2 as YSLEER. The CDR3 is 16 residues long. Trimming removed 4 bases from V and 7 bases from J, with 19 bases in between. CDR3 sequence: CASSPRPLTSGGELFF. The CDR3, as DNA: TGCGCCAGCAGCCCCCGCCCCCTTACTTCAGGCGGGGAGCTGTTTTTT.

The chain links TRBV29-1 to TRBJ2-1; 8 bases map to TRBD2. The CDR3 extends over 17 amino acids. The trim removed 1 base at V and 7 bases at J, leaving 15 bases unmatched. Germline values: CDR1 SQVTM, CDR2 ANQGSEA. The chain's CDR3 is CSVEGFNGRAFGNEQFF. The CDR3 DNA sequence: TGCAGCGTTGAAGGGTTTAACGGGAGGGCGTTTGGGAATGAGCAGTTCTTC.

This clonotype was seen more than once but under ten times. CDR3 DNA: TGCGCCAGCAGCCAAGAGGCCGACAGGGAAGCTTTCTTT. Translation: CASSQEADREAFF. V usage is TRBV4-3 and J usage is TRBJ1-1, with D possibly matching TRBD1 (6 bases). Per germline, CDR1 LGHNA and CDR2 YSLEER. The CDR3 is made up of 13 amino acids. Trimming shortened V by 0 bases and J by 8 bases, and 10 bases separated the two germline ends.

This clonotype showed up many times. The chain recombines TRBV7-9 with TRBJ1-1, with unresolved D. This CDR3 is 12 amino acids long. Deletions cut 5 bases from V and 4 bases from J, with 8 bases between. Germline V gives CDR1 SEHNR, CDR2 FQNEAQ (reference sequence). CDR3 residues: CASSLASTEAFF. CDR3 DNA: TGTGCCAGCAGCCTTGCGAGCACTGAAGCTTTCTTT.

There are many counts of this clonotype. The J gene is TRBJ1-2, the V gene TRBV11-1; 8 bases agree with TRBD1. The CDR3 contains 18 residues. Trimming took 0 bases from V and 5 from J; bases not matched to a gene: 14. Germline CDR1 and CDR2: SGHAT and FQDESV (reference sequence). The CDR3 protein is CASSLADRAIRIRYGYTF. CDR3 in DNA: TGTGCCAGCAGCTTAGCGGACAGGGCCATCCGGATTAGATATGGCTACACCTTC. The full variable domain, its missing parts supplied by reference TRBV11-1 and TRBJ1-2, is EAEVAQSPRYKITEKSQAVAFWCDPISGHATLYWYRQILGQGPELLVQFQDESVVDDSQLPKDRFSAERLKGVDSTLKIQPAELGDSAMYLCASSLADRAIRIRYGYTFGSGTRLTVV.

The CDR3 nucleotides read TGTGCCAGCAGCTACGGGACCTATCTGGAGACCCAGTACTTC. Its protein is CASSYGTYLETQYF. The chain joins TRBV5-5 to TRBJ2-5; D possibly uses TRBD1 or TRBD2 (5 bases each). Trimming pared 3 bases from V and 5 bases from J, leaving 14 bases between. The V gene's germline CDR1 is SGHKS and CDR2 YYEKEE (reference sequence). CDR3 length: 14 residues.